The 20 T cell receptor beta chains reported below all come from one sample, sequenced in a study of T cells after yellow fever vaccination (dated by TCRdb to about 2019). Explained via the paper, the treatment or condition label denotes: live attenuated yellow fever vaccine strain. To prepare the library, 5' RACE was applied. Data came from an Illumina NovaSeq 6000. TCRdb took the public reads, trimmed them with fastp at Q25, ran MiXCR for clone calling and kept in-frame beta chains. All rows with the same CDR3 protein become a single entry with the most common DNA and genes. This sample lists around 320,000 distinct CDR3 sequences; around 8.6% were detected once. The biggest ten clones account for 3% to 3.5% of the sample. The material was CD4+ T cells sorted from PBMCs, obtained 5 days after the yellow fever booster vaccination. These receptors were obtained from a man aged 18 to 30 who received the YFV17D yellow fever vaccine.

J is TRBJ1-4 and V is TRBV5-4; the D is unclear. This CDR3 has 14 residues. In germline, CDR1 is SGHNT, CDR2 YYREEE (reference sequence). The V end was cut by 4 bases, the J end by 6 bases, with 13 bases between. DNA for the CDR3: TGTGCCAGCAGCCTACACGCCGGGGATGAAAAACTGTTTTTT. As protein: CASSLHAGDEKLFF.

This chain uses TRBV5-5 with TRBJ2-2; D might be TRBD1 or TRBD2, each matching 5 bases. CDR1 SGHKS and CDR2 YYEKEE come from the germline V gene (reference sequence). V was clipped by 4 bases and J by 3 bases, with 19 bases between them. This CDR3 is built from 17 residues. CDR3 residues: CASSPGTVQPDTGELFF. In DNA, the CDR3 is TGTGCCAGCAGCCCGGGGACCGTACAGCCCGACACCGGGGAGCTGTTTTTT.

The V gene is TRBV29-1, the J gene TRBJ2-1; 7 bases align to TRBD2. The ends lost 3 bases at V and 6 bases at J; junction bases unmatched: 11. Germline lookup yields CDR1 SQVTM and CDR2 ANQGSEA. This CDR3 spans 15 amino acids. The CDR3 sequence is CSVDTLAARANEQFF. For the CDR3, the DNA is TGCAGCGTTGACACCCTAGCGGCTCGGGCCAATGAGCAGTTCTTC.

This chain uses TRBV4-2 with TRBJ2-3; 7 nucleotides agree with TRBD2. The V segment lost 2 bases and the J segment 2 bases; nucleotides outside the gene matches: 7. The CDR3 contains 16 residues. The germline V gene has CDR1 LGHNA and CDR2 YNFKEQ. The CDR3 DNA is TGTGCCAGCAGCCAAAGCGGCGGGGGTGACACAGATACGCAGTATTTT. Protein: CASSQSGGGDTDTQYF.

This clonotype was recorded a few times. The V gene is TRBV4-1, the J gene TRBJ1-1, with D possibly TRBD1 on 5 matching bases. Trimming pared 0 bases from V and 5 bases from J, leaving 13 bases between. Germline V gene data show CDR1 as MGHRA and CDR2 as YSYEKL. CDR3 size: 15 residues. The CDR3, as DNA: TGCGCCAGCAGCCAAGATGAGGGGCCCGAAACTGAAGCTTTCTTT. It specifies CASSQDEGPETEAFF.

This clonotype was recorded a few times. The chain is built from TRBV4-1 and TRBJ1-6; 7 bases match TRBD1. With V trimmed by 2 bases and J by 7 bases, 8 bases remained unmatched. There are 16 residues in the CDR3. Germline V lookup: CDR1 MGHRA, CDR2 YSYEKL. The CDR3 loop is CASSQPATGRNSPLHF. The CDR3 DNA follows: TGCGCCAGCAGCCAACCAGCGACAGGGCGGAATTCACCCCTCCACTTT.

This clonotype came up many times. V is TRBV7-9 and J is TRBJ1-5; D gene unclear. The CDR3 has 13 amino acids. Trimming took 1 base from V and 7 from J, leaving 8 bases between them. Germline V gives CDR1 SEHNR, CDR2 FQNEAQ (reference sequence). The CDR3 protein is CASSLEGRQPQHF. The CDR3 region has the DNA TGTGCCAGCAGCTTAGAAGGGCGCCAGCCCCAGCATTTT.

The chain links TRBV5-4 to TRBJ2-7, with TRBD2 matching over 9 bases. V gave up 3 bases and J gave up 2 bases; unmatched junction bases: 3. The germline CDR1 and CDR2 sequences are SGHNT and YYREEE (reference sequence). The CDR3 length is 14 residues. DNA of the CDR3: TGTGCCAGCAGCTCGTCTAGCGGGGCCTACGAGCAGTACTTC. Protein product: CASSSSSGAYEQYF.

This CDR3 reads CSARDGSRMNTEAFF. CDR3 bases: TGCAGTGCTAGAGATGGCAGCCGGATGAACACTGAAGCTTTCTTT. The V and J genes are TRBV20-1 and TRBJ1-1; no clear D. The germline V gene has CDR1 DFQATT and CDR2 SNEGSKA (reference sequence). The length of the CDR3 is 15 residues. The ends were cut back, 0 bases at V and 0 bases at J, with 11 bases in the middle.

The CDR3 coding sequence is TGTGCCAGCAGCTTGGGAACGGGACAGGGAAAAGCTTTCTTT. Protein sequence: CASSLGTGQGKAFF. J is TRBJ1-1 and V is TRBV7-3; TRBD1 matches 9 bases. Unmatched junction bases numbered 8, after V lost 3 bases and J lost 9 bases. The CDR3 is made up of 14 amino acids. Germline CDR1 and CDR2: SGHTA and FQGTGA.

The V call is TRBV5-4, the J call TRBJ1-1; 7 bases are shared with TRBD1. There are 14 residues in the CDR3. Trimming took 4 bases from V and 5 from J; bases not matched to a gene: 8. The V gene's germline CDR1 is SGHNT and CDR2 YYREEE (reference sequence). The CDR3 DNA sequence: TGTGCCAGCAGCCCGGACAGGTTGGGAACTGAAGCTTTCTTT. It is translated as CASSPDRLGTEAFF.

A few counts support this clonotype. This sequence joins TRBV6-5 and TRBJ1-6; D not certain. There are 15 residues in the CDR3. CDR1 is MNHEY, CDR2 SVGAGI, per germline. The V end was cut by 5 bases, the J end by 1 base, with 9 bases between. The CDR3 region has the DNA TGTGCCAGCAGTGGCCCTGGGTCCTATAATTCACCCCTCCACTTT. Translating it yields CASSGPGSYNSPLHF.

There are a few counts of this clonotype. The CDR3 nucleotides are TGTGCCAGCAGTTTCGCGGGACAGGGTTACACTGAAGCTTTCTTT. This gives the protein CASSFAGQGYTEAFF. J is TRBJ1-1 and V is TRBV28; 9 nucleotides line up with TRBD1. Looked up from germline, CDR1 is MDHEN and CDR2 is SYDVKM. Trimming took 3 bases from V and 3 from J; bases not matched to a gene: 5. CDR3 length: 15 amino acids.

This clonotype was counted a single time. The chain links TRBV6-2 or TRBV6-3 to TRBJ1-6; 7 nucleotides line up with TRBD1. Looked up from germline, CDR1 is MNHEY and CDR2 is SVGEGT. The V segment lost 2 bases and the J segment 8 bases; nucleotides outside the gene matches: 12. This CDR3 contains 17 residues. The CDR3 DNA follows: TGTGCCAGCAGTTACAAGCAGGGGGAAAGTGTTTATTCACCCCTCCACTTT. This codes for CASSYKQGESVYSPLHF.

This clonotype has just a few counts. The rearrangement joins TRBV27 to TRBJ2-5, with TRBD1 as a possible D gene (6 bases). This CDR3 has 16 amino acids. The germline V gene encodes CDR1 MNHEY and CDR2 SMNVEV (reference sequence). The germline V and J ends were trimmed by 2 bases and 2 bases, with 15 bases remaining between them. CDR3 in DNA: TGTGCCAGCAGTTTAGGGTTAAGAGGACAGCAAGAGACCCAGTACTTC. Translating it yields CASSLGLRGQQETQYF.

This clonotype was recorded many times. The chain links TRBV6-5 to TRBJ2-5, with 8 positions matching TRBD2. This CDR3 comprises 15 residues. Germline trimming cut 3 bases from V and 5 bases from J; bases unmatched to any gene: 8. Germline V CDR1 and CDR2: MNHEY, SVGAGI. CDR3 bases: TGTGCCAGCAGTTATGCAGCGGGGGCACGGGAGACCCAGTACTTC. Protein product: CASSYAAGARETQYF.

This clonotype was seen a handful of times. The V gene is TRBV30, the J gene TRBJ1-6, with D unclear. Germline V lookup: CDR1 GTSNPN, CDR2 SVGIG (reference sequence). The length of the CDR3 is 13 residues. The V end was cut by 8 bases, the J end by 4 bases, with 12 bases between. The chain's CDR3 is CAASDGYNSPLHF. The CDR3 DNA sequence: TGTGCCGCCTCGGACGGGTATAATTCACCCCTCCACTTT. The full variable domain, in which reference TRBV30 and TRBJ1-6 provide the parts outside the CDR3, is SQTIHQWPATLVQPVGSPLSLECTVEGTSNPNLYWYRQAAGRGLQLLFYSVGIGQISSEVPQNLSASRPQDRQFILSSKKLLLSDSGFYLCAASDGYNSPLHFGNGTRLTVT.

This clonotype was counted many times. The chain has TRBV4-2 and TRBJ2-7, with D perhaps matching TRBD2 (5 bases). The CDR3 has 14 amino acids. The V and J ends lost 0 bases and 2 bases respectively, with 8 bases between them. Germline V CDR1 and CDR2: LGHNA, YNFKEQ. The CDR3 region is CASSQDQEAYEQYV. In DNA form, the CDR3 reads TGTGCCAGCAGCCAAGATCAGGAGGCCTACGAGCAGTACGTC.

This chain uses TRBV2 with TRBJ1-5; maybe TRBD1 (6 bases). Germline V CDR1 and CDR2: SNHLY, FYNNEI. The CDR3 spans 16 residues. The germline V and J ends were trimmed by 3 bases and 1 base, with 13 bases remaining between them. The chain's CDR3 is CASSETGAGSNQPQHF. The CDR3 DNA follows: TGTGCCAGCAGTGAGACGGGGGCCGGCAGCAATCAGCCCCAGCATTTT.

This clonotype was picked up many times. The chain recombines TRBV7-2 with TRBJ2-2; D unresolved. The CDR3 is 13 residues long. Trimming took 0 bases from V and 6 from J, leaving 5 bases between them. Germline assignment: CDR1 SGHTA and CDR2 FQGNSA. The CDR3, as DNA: TGTGCCAGCAGCTTAGCGCCCCCCGGGGAGCTGTTTTTT. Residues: CASSLAPPGELFF.